Presented here are 18 T cell receptor beta chains from one specimen sequenced in a study of OX40 agonist ivuxolimab in advanced cancers. Library generation was performed with the immunoSEQ multiplex PCR assay. Imported from immuneACCESS, the table was reduced by TCRdb to in-frame sequences with V and J called. These copies leave out some clones; in studies compared against another copy, an unresolved V gene accounts for under half, and the cause of the remainder is not known. This sample comprises tens of thousands of clones, around nine tenths of them detected only once. The ten largest make up 0.27% of the sample. Sequencing used CD4+ or CD8+ T cells sorted from blood, obtained in a trial of the OX40 agonist ivuxolimab. The receptors derive from an adult with an advanced solid tumor such as melanoma, head and neck, liver or kidney cancer.

The chain combines TRBV6-1 with TRBJ2-3, with D tentatively TRBD2 (7 bases). This CDR3 comprises 15 residues. The V end lost 2 bases, the J end lost 6 bases, and 15 bases lay between the germline ends. Germline V gene sequence: CDR1 MNHNS, CDR2 SASEGT. The CDR3 coding sequence is TGTGCCAGCAGTGAAAGGGGGGGTAGCTGGGATACGCAGTATTTT. Translated, it gives CASSERGGSWDTQYF.

The chain is built from TRBV6-1 and TRBJ2-6, with no clear D. V shed 4 bases and J shed 1 base, with 8 bases lying between them. The germline V gene has CDR1 MNHNS and CDR2 SASEGT. The CDR3 spans 15 residues. The DNA for the CDR3 is TGTGCCAGCAGTGGCTCCGCTTCTGGGGCCAACGTCCTGACTTTC. Protein: CASSGSASGANVLTF.

This sequence joins TRBV10-3 and TRBJ2-5, with D possibly TRBD2 on 7 matching bases. Germline values: CDR1 ENHRY, CDR2 SYGVKD. The CDR3 sequence is 15 residues long. Trimming removed 10 bases at V and 4 bases at J, with 22 bases between. CDR3 sequence (DNA): TGTGCCACCAGCCTGGGGGCGGGAGTAGGAGAGACCCAGTACTTC. Translating it yields CATSLGAGVGETQYF.

This rearrangement joins TRBV21-1 to TRBJ2-7; whether TRBD2, the table's D call, matches the DNA was not checked. TRBV21-1 is reported as a pseudogene. The CDR3 runs to 20 residues. As DNA, the CDR3 is TGTGCCAGCAGCAAAGTAAGCGGGACAAAGCTCCCTAGCGGGCCCTACGAGCAGTACTTC. Encoded protein: CASSKVSGTKLPSGPYEQYF.

The chain links TRBV29-1 to TRBJ2-7; 14 bases line up with TRBD2. The CDR3 sequence is 14 residues long. The germline gives CDR1 SQVTM, CDR2 ANQGSEA. With 6 bases clipped from V and 3 bases from J, the junction kept 4 bases outside the gene matches. CDR3 sequence: CSVHGTSGSYEQYF. For the CDR3, the DNA is TGCAGCGTCCATGGGACTAGCGGGAGCTACGAGCAGTACTTC.

The rearrangement joins TRBV28 to TRBJ1-1; 9 positions match TRBD1. Germline lookup yields CDR1 MDHEN and CDR2 SYDVKM. With V trimmed by 5 bases and J by 1 base, 5 bases remained unmatched. The CDR3 spans 15 residues. CDR3 DNA sequence: TGTGCCAGCAGTCGACCGGGACAGGGGAACACTGAAGCTTTCTTT. Translating it yields CASSRPGQGNTEAFF. The entire variable domain, with the rest obtained from reference TRBV28 and TRBJ1-1, is as follows: DVKVTQSSRYLVKRTGEKVFLECVQDMDHENMFWYRQDPGLGLRLIYFSYDVKMKEKGDIPEGYSVSREKKERFSLILESASTNQTSMYLCASSRPGQGNTEAFFGQGTRLTVV.

This clone turned up a few times. J is TRBJ2-7 and V is TRBV9, with TRBD1 matching over 7 bases. This CDR3 is 14 amino acids long. V lost 3 bases to trimming and J lost 4 bases; unmatched junction nucleotides: 7. Germline CDR1 SGDLS, CDR2 YYNGEE. CDR3 coding DNA: TGTGCCAGCAGCGGACAGGGTGTACCGTACGAGCAGTACTTC. Residues: CASSGQGVPYEQYF.

The V gene is TRBV5-4, the J gene TRBJ1-4; D unclear. The CDR3 runs 15 residues. Germline values: CDR1 SGHNT, CDR2 YYREEE (reference sequence). The germline V and J ends were trimmed by 0 bases and 5 bases, with 11 bases remaining between them. CDR3 DNA sequence: TGTGCCAGCAGCTTGGGGTCCAACCGGAATGAAAAACTGTTTTTT. As protein: CASSLGSNRNEKLFF.

This chain connects TRBV19 to TRBJ2-2; possibly TRBD2 for D (5 bases). CDR3 size: 13 residues. Germline lookup yields CDR1 LNHDA and CDR2 SQIVND (reference sequence). V was cut by 8 bases and J by 3 bases, with 10 bases left in between. CDR3 region: CASARDHTGELFF. As DNA, the CDR3 is TGTGCCAGTGCCCGGGATCACACCGGGGAGCTGTTTTTT.

The genes are TRBV6-6 and TRBJ2-7, with D unresolved. With 0 bases removed from V and 2 bases from J, the gap between germline ends came to 11 bases. CDR1 MNHNY and CDR2 SVGAGI come from the germline V gene (reference sequence). The CDR3 extends over 15 amino acids. CDR3 bases: TGTGCCAGCAGTTACTCTCTCCAGGACCCCTACGAGCAGTACTTC. Protein: CASSYSLQDPYEQYF.

The chain uses TRBV18 and TRBJ2-3, with 11 positions matching TRBD2. With 3 bases clipped from V and 8 bases from J, the junction kept 7 bases outside the gene matches. Germline-derived CDR1 and CDR2 are KGHSH and LQKENI. CDR3 length: 15 amino acids. CDR3 nucleotides: TGTGCCAGCTCACCCCCGGCCCTAGCGGGAGGTACGCAGTATTTT. Its translation: CASSPPALAGGTQYF.

Here the CDR3 DNA reads TGTGCCAGCAGCTCCCCCCTGGGTGGCAATCAGCCCCAGCATTTT. The encoded protein is CASSSPLGGNQPQHF. The V call is TRBV7-8, the J call TRBJ1-5; D not resolved. CDR1 and CDR2 from the germline V gene are SGHVS and FQNEAQ. The CDR3 extends over 15 amino acids. Trimming took off 4 bases at V and 2 bases at J, with 12 bases between the two ends. The full variable domain, in which reference TRBV7-8 and TRBJ1-5 provide the parts outside the CDR3, is GAGVSQSPRYKVAKRGQDVALRCDPISGHVSLFWYQQALGQGPEFLTYFQNEAQLDKSGLPSDRFFAERPEGSVSTLKIQRTQQEDSAVYLCASSSPLGGNQPQHFGDGTRLSIL.

The chain links TRBV7-2 to TRBJ2-5, with D tentatively TRBD1 (5 bases). Germline V gene sequence: CDR1 SGHTA, CDR2 FQGNSA. Deletions cut 0 bases from V and 2 bases from J, with 13 bases between. The CDR3 runs 16 residues. CDR3 DNA sequence: TGTGCCAGCAGCTTAGCGGCACAGGTGGGACAAGAGACCCAGTACTTC. Residues: CASSLAAQVGQETQYF.

The table lists this clone with a count of one. CDR3 coding DNA: TGTGCCACCAGCAGAAGGGGGAGCAATCAGCCCCAGCATTTT. Protein: CATSRRGSNQPQHF. The gene calls are TRBV15 and TRBJ1-5, with D perhaps TRBD1 (6 bases). The V gene's germline CDR1 is LNHNV and CDR2 YYDKDF (reference sequence). V shed 2 bases and J shed 1 base, with 6 bases lying between them. CDR3 length: 14 amino acids. The complete variable domain, with remaining parts taken from reference TRBV15 and TRBJ1-5, reads DAMVIQNPRYQVTQFGKPVTLSCSQTLNHNVMYWYQQKSSQAPKLLFHYYDKDFNNEADTPDNFQSRRPNTSFCFLDIRSPGLGDTAMYLCATSRRGSNQPQHFGDGTRLSIL.

The rearrangement uses TRBV21-1 and TRBJ2-7; the table's D call, TRBD2, has no DNA check behind it. TRBV21-1 is designated a pseudogene. The CDR3 is 16 amino acids. CDR3 loop: CASSKALRGRNYEQYF. CDR3 nucleotide sequence: TGTGCCAGCAGCAAAGCGCTTCGGGGGAGGAACTACGAGCAGTACTTC.

V and J are TRBV6-1 and TRBJ2-7, with D perhaps being TRBD1 or TRBD2 (5 bases each). Germline V gene data show CDR1 as MNHNS and CDR2 as SASEGT. CDR3 size: 15 residues. V lost 6 bases, J lost 1 base, and 16 bases lay in between. CDR3 nucleotides: TGTGCCAGCAGGGAGGACGGATGGGGGTCCTACGAGCAGTACTTC. As protein: CASREDGWGSYEQYF.

This clone occurred a few times. For the CDR3, the DNA is TGTGCCAGCAGCCAAGAAACCCAGGGGAGCTATGGCTACACCTTC. The encoded protein is CASSQETQGSYGYTF. This chain links TRBV4-2 with TRBJ1-2; D possibly corresponds to TRBD1 (6 bases). V was trimmed by 0 bases and J by 4 bases, leaving 12 bases between them. Germline V CDR1 and CDR2: LGHNA, YNFKEQ. This CDR3 comprises 15 residues.

V usage is TRBV2 and J usage is TRBJ2-5; D unresolved. This CDR3 has 13 residues. V was cut by 4 bases and J by 5 bases, with 11 bases left in between. Germline lookup yields CDR1 SNHLY and CDR2 FYNNEI. The CDR3 nucleotides are TGTGCCAGCAGTGGGGGAAGGTGGGAGACCCAGTACTTC. It encodes CASSGGRWETQYF.